The T cell receptor beta chain under discussion was sequenced for a study of OX40 agonist ivuxolimab in advanced cancers. Details on this clone: Its antigen is as yet unknown.

Study-wide results and caveats: Doses of 0.1 to 3.0 mg/kg were accompanied by clonal expansion of CD4+ and CD8+ blood T cells by week 6.

Sequencing was performed with immunoSEQ multiplex PCR; in TCRdb, only in-frame clones are kept and a portion is missing. The data hold 35,000 to 40,000 clones, with 70% to 85% observed a single time. Germline loops: CDR1 MNHEY, CDR2 SVGAGI. The V and J ends lost 3 bases and 0 bases respectively, with 8 bases between them. This CDR3 contains 14 residues. The rearrangement links TRBV6-5 to TRBJ1-2; D uncertain. This clonotype was sampled from an adult with an advanced solid tumor such as melanoma, head and neck, liver or kidney cancer. The sample was CD4+ or CD8+ T cells sorted from blood, taken in a trial of the OX40 agonist ivuxolimab. CDR3 sequence reads: CASSYGLPNYGYTF. The DNA of the CDR3 is TGTGCCAGCAGTTATGGGTTGCCTAACTATGGCTACACCTTC.